Reported below is one TCR beta chain. Its antigen remains unknown. This entry is derived from a study of cytomegalovirus exposure and HLA in healthy donors. Points from the study as a whole: In a later analysis, donors in an Asian-associated ancestry cluster reportedly had fewer N-insertions in productive TCRs than the cohort mean. Further analysis was carried out later, and it showed several of the most significant clusters appearing linked to common viral pathogens.

The PCR ran on 60 Vbeta and 13 Jbeta primers. Profiling relied on immunoSEQ multiplex PCR, and the TCRdb table lists in-frame clones only, not all of them. The sample consists of 75,000 to 100,000 clones, about 81% of them appearing once. Sequenced material: PBMCs. The receptor's source is a middle-aged man in good health and CMV-seropositive.

The CDR3 is CATGGTTEAFF. Written as DNA, the CDR3 is TGTGCCACCGGGGGGACCACTGAAGCTTTCTTT. The chain recombines TRBV12-5 with TRBJ1-1; possibly TRBD1 for D (5 bases). Germline CDR1 LGHNT, CDR2 FRNRAP. The CDR3 has 11 amino acids. Full variable domain (missing parts from reference TRBV12-5 and TRBJ1-1): DARVTQTPRHKVTEMGQEVTMRCQPILGHNTVFWYRQTMMQGLELLAYFRNRAPLDDSGMPKDRFSAEMPDATLATLKIQPSEPRDSAVYFCATGGTTEAFFGQGTRLTVV.